The present TCR beta chain was sequenced within a study of blood T cell dynamics during melanoma immunotherapy. Between the trimmed V and J ends, which lost 5 bases and 3 bases, there was a span of 14 bases. CDR1 and CDR2 from the germline V gene are SEHNR and FQNEAQ (reference sequence). CDR3 length: 15 residues. Documented time point: pre-treatment baseline. Repertoires were generated with immunoSEQ multiplex PCR, while TCRdb's copy carries only in-frame clones and drops some. The data show thousands of clones, over 80% seen once. This TCR was sampled from a human donor with melanoma. Some clones in this sample may be carry-over from other donors' samples. The sample in question was blood, obtained from a patient treated with checkpoint blockade. The J gene is TRBJ1-3, the V gene TRBV7-9; D not certain. CDR3 bases: TGTGCCAGCAGCACTAAGGAGGTGTTTGGAAACACCATATATTTT. It codes for CASSTKEVFGNTIYF.